The rows below give T cell receptor beta chains drawn from one sample of a study of blood T cell repertoires in COVID-19. Method: immunoSEQ multiplex PCR; TCRdb's copy keeps in-frame clones and lacks some. The table includes fewer than 350,000 clones, approximately 81% detected once. Sequenced sample: PBMCs or T cells enriched from blood (not recorded which). Receptors originate from a woman in her 50s who had recovered from COVID-19. The CDR3 runs from the conserved cysteine through the conserved F or W. A D gene is named only where the DNA matches it firmly. Clone sizes are given selectively: once, few, many, or a class where the clone is expanded.

TRBJ2-3 | TRBV5-4 | 15 | TRBD1 | NA | TGTGCCAGCAGCCCTGACAGGGGGAGGGCAGATACGCAGTATTTT | CASSPDRGRADTQYF
TRBJ2-3 | TRBV30 | 12 | NA | NA | TGTGCCTGGAGTTGGGAGAAGGATACGCAGTATTTT | CAWSWEKDTQYF
TRBJ1-3 | TRBV7-3 | 16 | NA | few | TGTGCCAGCAGCTTAGGGCCCACCCTCTCTGGAAACACCATATATTTT | CASSLGPTLSGNTIYF
TRBJ2-4 | TRBV7-3 | 13 | NA | NA | TGTGCCAGCAGCTTGGGGCGCGCGAACATTCAGTACTTC | CASSLGRANIQYF
TRBJ2-7 | TRBV7-3 | 14 | NA | NA | TGTGCCAGCAGCTTAGGTACAGGGCCACACGAGCAGTACTTC | CASSLGTGPHEQYF
TRBJ2-1 | TRBV3-1/TRBV3-2 | 13 | TRBD2 | NA | TGTGCCAGCAGCGGAGGGACTAGCGGGAATAGGTTCTTC | CASSGGTSGNRFF
TRBJ1-2 | TRBV5-4 | 15 | TRBD1 | NA | TGTGCCAGCAGCTTGGGGACAGGGGCAAGAGGTGGCTACACCTTC | CASSLGTGARGGYTF
TRBJ2-1 | TRBV4-1 | 14 | TRBD1 | NA | TGCGCCAGCAGCCGGACAGGGGGCTACAATGAGCAGTTCTTC | CASSRTGGYNEQFF
TRBJ2-3 | TRBV6-4 | 15 | NA | NA | TGTGCCAGCAGTGTAGCGGTTGCTAGCACAGATACGCAGTATTTT | CASSVAVASTDTQYF
TRBJ2-7 | TRBV5-5 | 14 | TRBD1 | few | TGTGCCAGCAGCTTGGTCGACAGGGCCTACGAGCAGTACTTC | CASSLVDRAYEQYF
TRBJ2-5 | TRBV4-2 | 16 | TRBD2 | NA | TGTGCCAGCAGCCGAGGGACTAGCGGGTTCCAAGAGACCCAGTACTTC | CASSRGTSGFQETQYF
TRBJ1-6 | TRBV7-6 | 17 | TRBD1 | NA | TGTGCCAGCAGCTTAGATCCGTTGGACAGGGGGAATTCACCCCTCCACTTT | CASSLDPLDRGNSPLHF
TRBJ2-2 | TRBV6-5 | 15 | NA | NA | TGTGCCAGCAGTATCGTGCAGGGGAACACCGGGGAGCTGTTTTTT | CASSIVQGNTGELFF
TRBJ1-3 | TRBV10-3 | 16 | NA | few | TGTGCCATCAGTGACAGGAACCTTAACTCTGGAAACACCATATATTTT | CAISDRNLNSGNTIYF
TRBJ2-7 | TRBV2 | 14 | TRBD1 | NA | TGTGCCAGCAGAGGGACAGGGGGCTTATACGAGCAGTACTTC | CASRGTGGLYEQYF
TRBJ2-3 | TRBV27 | 14 | TRBD1 | once | TGTGCCAGCAACCGGGACAGTCACACAGATACGCAGTATTTT | CASNRDSHTDTQYF
TRBJ2-2 | TRBV11-3 | 16 | TRBD2 | NA | TGTGCCAGCAGCTTAGGACTAGCGGGGGCTGTCGGGGAGCTGTTTTTT | CASSLGLAGAVGELFF
TRBJ1-3 | TRBV27 | 13 | NA | NA | TGTGCCAGCAGTCTCCAAACAGGTCACACCATATATTTT | CASSLQTGHTIYF
TRBJ2-2 | TRBV21-1 | 13 | NA | NA | TGTGCCAGACTAGCGGGCGACACCGGGGAGCTGTTTTTT | CARLAGDTGELFF
TRBJ2-1 | TRBV30 | 13 | NA | NA | TGTGCCTGGGAGCGGGTCTCCTACAATGAGCAGTTCTTC | CAWERVSYNEQFF
TRBJ1-5 | TRBV30 | 13 | NA | NA | TGTGCCTGGAGTGCTAGTATTGATCAGCCCCAGCATTTT | CAWSASIDQPQHF
TRBJ1-5 | TRBV28 | 16 | TRBD1 | NA | TGTGCCAGCAGAGTTACCGGACAGGGGGACAATCAGCCCCAGCATTTT | CASRVTGQGDNQPQHF
TRBJ2-1 | TRBV7-2 | 14 | TRBD2 | few | TGTGCCAGCAGCTCACTAGCGGGGTACAATGAGCAGTTCTTC | CASSSLAGYNEQFF
TRBJ2-3 | TRBV2 | 16 | NA | NA | TGTGCCAGCAGTGATGGTGTAGGGGGAAGCACAGATACGCAGTATTTT | CASSDGVGGSTDTQYF
TRBJ2-5 | TRBV4-1 | 15 | TRBD1 | NA | TGCGCCAGCAGCTATCGACAGGGAATAAGGGAGACCCAGTACTTC | CASSYRQGIRETQYF
TRBJ1-5 | TRBV18 | 15 | NA | NA | TGTGCCAGCTCACCGTTAGAGAACAGCCTCCAGCCCCAGCATTTT | CASSPLENSLQPQHF
TRBJ2-7 | TRBV7-9 | 16 | NA | NA | TGTGCCAGCAGCTTAGCAGGGGGACACCTCTCCTACGAGCAGTACTTC | CASSLAGGHLSYEQYF
TRBJ2-7 | TRBV2 | 14 | NA | NA | TGTGCCAGCAGGCCCCGGGCGGGGCAGGGAGAGCAGTACTTC | CASRPRAGQGEQYF
TRBJ1-1 | TRBV7-3 | 14 | NA | NA | TGTGCCAGCAGTCCTACAGGGCGACCGACTGAAGCTTTCTTT | CASSPTGRPTEAFF
TRBJ1-2 | TRBV5-1 | 13 | TRBD1 | NA | TGCGCCAGCAGCTCGACAGGGGTTTATGGCTACACCTTC | CASSSTGVYGYTF
TRBJ1-1 | TRBV10-3 | 13 | NA | once | TGTGCCATCAGCAGGGTCTCGGACACTGAAGCTTTCTTT | CAISRVSDTEAFF
TRBJ1-5 | TRBV4-1 | 17 | TRBD1 | once | TGCGCCAGCAGCCAAGGATTAAGACAGGGGGCGGGTCAGCCCCAGCATTTT | CASSQGLRQGAGQPQHF
TRBJ1-2 | TRBV14 | 18 | NA | NA | TGTGCCAGCAGCCAAGAACGGTCGGTTTATCTTCCTAACTATGGCTACACCTTC | CASSQERSVYLPNYGYTF
TRBJ1-2 | TRBV27 | 16 | NA | NA | TGTGCCAGCAGCCAATGGGGCGGGGGCCTTAACTATGGCTACACCTTC | CASSQWGGGLNYGYTF
TRBJ2-7 | TRBV20-1 | 9 | NA | NA | TGCAGTGCTACTCACGAGCAGTACTTC | CSATHEQYF
TRBJ1-3 | TRBV18 | 16 | NA | NA | TGTGCCAGCTCACCACCGCGGGGGGCCTCTGGAAACACCATATATTTT | CASSPPRGASGNTIYF
TRBJ1-1 | TRBV28 | 12 | NA | once | TGTGCCAGCAGACTCACGAACACTGAAGCTTTCTTT | CASRLTNTEAFF
TRBJ2-7 | TRBV7-2 | 16 | NA | NA | TGTGCCAGCAGCTTAGCGGGGGGTGTTACCTTCTACGAGCAGTACTTC | CASSLAGGVTFYEQYF
TRBJ1-2 | TRBV30 | 17 | NA | once | TGTGCCTGGAGTAAATCCTACGGCCCTCAGGGGAACTATGGCTACACCTTC | CAWSKSYGPQGNYGYTF
TRBJ1-3 | TRBV6-5 | 11 | NA | NA | TGTGCCGCAGGGGTCGGAAACACCATATATTTT | CAAGVGNTIYF
TRBJ2-1 | TRBV5-1 | 14 | TRBD2 | NA | TGCGCCAGCAGCGTGAGCGGGAGGGACGATGAGCAGTTCTTC | CASSVSGRDDEQFF
TRBJ2-3 | TRBV2 | 14 | TRBD1 | NA | TGTGCCAGCAGTCCGGGACAGGGGACAGATACGCAGTATTTT | CASSPGQGTDTQYF
TRBJ2-5 | TRBV29-1 | 15 | TRBD1 | NA | TGCAGCGCACGAGGCACAGGGGGCCCCCAAGAGACCCAGTACTTC | CSARGTGGPQETQYF
TRBJ2-7 | TRBV28 | 14 | NA | NA | TGTGCCAGCAGAGTACAGGGTAGCCCTAGGGAGCAGTACTTC | CASRVQGSPREQYF
TRBJ2-3 | TRBV7-9 | 14 | TRBD2 | NA | TGTGCCAGCAGCTTAGGGACTAGCGGAGATACGCAGTATTTT | CASSLGTSGDTQYF
TRBJ2-1 | TRBV4-1 | 21 | TRBD2 | once | TGCGCCAGCAGCCCGCGCTCAGGGACTAGCGGGAGTTCGCTGTATTACAATGAGCAGTTCTTC | CASSPRSGTSGSSLYYNEQFF
TRBJ1-1 | TRBV25-1 | 15 | NA | few | TGTGCCAGCAGTGAGGTGGGCAGGGATCGGTCTGAAGCTTTCTTT | CASSEVGRDRSEAFF
TRBJ1-2 | TRBV6-4 | 14 | NA | NA | TGTGCCAGCTCCCCGGATGCCCAGGTCATAGGCTACACCTTC | CASSPDAQVIGYTF
TRBJ2-2 | TRBV7-8 | 12 | NA | NA | TGTGCCAGCGAAACGGGGGCCGGGGAGCTGTTTTTT | CASETGAGELFF
TRBJ2-7 | TRBV2 | 13 | TRBD2 | NA | TGTGCCATCCAAGCGGGGGGGGAGTACGAGCAGTACTTC | CAIQAGGEYEQYF
TRBJ1-1 | TRBV7-3 | 14 | TRBD1 | NA | TGTGCCAGCAGCAAGACAGGGGGCTACACTGAAGCTTTCTTT | CASSKTGGYTEAFF
TRBJ2-2 | TRBV3-1/TRBV3-2 | 16 | NA | NA | TGTGCCAGCAGCCAAACGGGACTGTCGAACACCGGGGAGCTGTTTTTT | CASSQTGLSNTGELFF
TRBJ1-2 | TRBV7-8 | 16 | NA | NA | TGTGCCAGCAGCCCTGGCCCAACCGGGACTCGAAGAGGCTACACCTTC | CASSPGPTGTRRGYTF
TRBJ1-1 | TRBV3-1/TRBV3-2 | 14 | NA | NA | TGTGCCAGCAGCCAAGGACAGCTCGGCACTGAAGCTTTCTTT | CASSQGQLGTEAFF
TRBJ2-7 | TRBV7-6 | 15 | TRBD2 | few | TGTGCCAGCAGCTTAGAGACTAGCAACTCCTACGAGCAGTACTTC | CASSLETSNSYEQYF
TRBJ1-1 | TRBV6-5 | 12 | NA | NA | TGTGCCAGCCAGGCATACAACACTGAAGCTTTCTTT | CASQAYNTEAFF
TRBJ1-2 | TRBV14 | 15 | NA | NA | TGTGCCAGCAGCCCGCCCGGGGGAAGGTGGAGTGGCTACACCTTC | CASSPPGGRWSGYTF
TRBJ1-4 | TRBV7-9 | 17 | NA | NA | TGTGCCAGCAGCTGGGGGACCCTGGGCGGAGGGAATGAAAAACTGTTTTTT | CASSWGTLGGGNEKLFF
TRBJ2-2 | TRBV7-9 | 17 | NA | few | TGTGCCAGCAGCTTAAGGGTGGGGCCCTCTGGAACCGGGGAGCTGTTTTTT | CASSLRVGPSGTGELFF